This record concerns one T cell receptor beta chain sequence. What it binds is unknown. One entry per CDR3 protein, called by TCRdb with MiXCR from the 5' RACE reads. This table holds 400,000 or so distinct CDR3 sequences, about 24% found once. This entry comes from a study of CD8 T cells in ankylosing spondylitis. Study-wide points: What seemed typical of ankylosing spondylitis blood was a TCR beta motif built from eight highly homologous variants. Enrichment of disease-linked clones was reportedly significant in matched ankylosing spondylitis synovial fluid. There were earlier reports of some motif variants in reactive arthritis synovial fluid and blood.

CDR1 is WSHSY and CDR2 is SAAADI in the germline V gene. The CDR3 sequence is 14 residues long. The J segment lost 8 bases and the V segment lost 6 bases, leaving 8 bases of the junction unmatched. The chain links TRBV10-2 to TRBJ2-1, with TRBD2 matching over 9 bases. The sequenced material came from blood, either unsorted or a sorted T cell fraction (not recorded which). The receptor was derived from a male donor with ankylosing spondylitis. The DNA of the CDR3 is TGCGCCAGCAGGGTAGCGGGAGTACCCCATGAGCAGTTCTTC. Translating it yields CASRVAGVPHEQFF.